These 10 T cell receptor beta chains were all obtained from the same sample, sequenced in a study of blood T cell repertoires in COVID-19. Measured with immunoSEQ multiplex PCR; TCRdb has only the in-frame clones, and not every one. The sample yields more than 200,000 clones, around four fifths seen once. Sequencing was done on a sample of peripheral blood. These receptor sequences come from a woman older than 75 with COVID-19, enrolled during active disease.

This clone appeared a few times. V usage is TRBV9 and J usage is TRBJ1-4; TRBD1 might be the D (6 bases). With 4 bases removed from V and 6 bases from J, the gap between germline ends came to 16 bases. This CDR3 is 15 amino acids long. Germline V gene data show CDR1 as SGDLS and CDR2 as YYNGEE. CDR3 amino acids: CASSSEGGEDEKLFF. The CDR3 DNA is TGTGCCAGCAGCTCAGAGGGGGGGGAGGATGAAAAACTGTTTTTT.

This sequence joins TRBV10-1 and TRBJ1-2, with 9 bases fitting TRBD1. The CDR3 is 14 amino acids. The V gene's germline CDR1 is WNHNN and CDR2 SYGVQD (reference sequence). The J segment lost 2 bases and the V segment lost 2 bases, leaving 0 bases of the junction unmatched. CDR3 loop: CASSEGTGNYGYTF. For the CDR3, the DNA is TGCGCCAGCAGTGAGGGGACAGGGAACTATGGCTACACCTTC.

The V gene is TRBV2, the J gene TRBJ2-5; 7 bases fit TRBD2. This CDR3 has 12 amino acids. CDR1 and CDR2 from the germline V gene are SNHLY and FYNNEI. Trimming removed 7 bases from V and 4 bases from J; junction bases left unmatched: 3. DNA of the CDR3: TGTGCCAGCACTAGGGAGGGAGAGACCCAGTACTTC. This sequence encodes CASTREGETQYF. Full variable domain (rest looked up from reference TRBV2 and TRBJ2-5): EPEVTQTPSHQVTQMGQEVILRCVPISNHLYFYWYRQILGQKVEFLVSFYNNEISEKSEIFDDQFSVERPDGSNFTLKIRSTKLEDSAMYFCASTREGETQYFGPGTRLLVL.

The genes are TRBV27 and TRBJ2-2, with D perhaps matching TRBD1 (5 bases). The CDR3 is 15 amino acids. With 3 bases removed from V and 6 bases from J, the gap between germline ends came to 14 bases. Germline-derived CDR1 and CDR2 are MNHEY and SMNVEV (reference sequence). The CDR3 region is CASSLGTGPPGELFF. The CDR3 region has the DNA TGTGCCAGCAGTTTGGGAACAGGTCCCCCCGGGGAGCTGTTTTTT.

The chain uses TRBV5-1 and TRBJ2-1; TRBD2 matches at 9 bases. The germline V gene has CDR1 SGHRS and CDR2 YFSETQ. After removal of 3 bases from V and 1 base from J, the junction contained 2 bases not matched to a gene. CDR3 length: 15 residues. The CDR3 here is CASSYTSGSYNEQFF. CDR3 nucleotide sequence: TGCGCCAGCAGCTATACTAGCGGGTCCTACAATGAGCAGTTCTTC. The whole variable domain, filled in from reference TRBV5-1 and TRBJ2-1, reads KAGVTQTPRYLIKTRGQQVTLSCSPISGHRSVSWYQQTPGQGLQFLFEYFSETQRNKGNFPGRFSGRQFSNSRSEMNVSTLELGDSALYLCASSYTSGSYNEQFFGPGTRLTVL.

This chain uses TRBV9 with TRBJ1-3; weak D call: TRBD1 (6 bases). The CDR3 extends over 13 amino acids. Deletions cut 7 bases from V and 4 bases from J, with 12 bases between. CDR1 SGDLS and CDR2 YYNGEE come from the germline V gene. Here the CDR3 reads CASGGHLGNTIYF. CDR3 coding DNA: TGTGCCAGCGGGGGACATCTGGGAAACACCATATATTTT.

The chain recombines TRBV7-9 with TRBJ1-2; the match to TRBD1 covers 10 bases. CDR1 is SEHNR and CDR2 is FQNEAQ in the germline V gene (reference sequence). The length of the CDR3 is 15 residues. The V gene end was trimmed by 4 bases and the J gene end by 1 base; junction bases not matched to a gene: 3. CDR3 bases: TGTGCCAGCAGCTGGGGACAGGGGATTAACTATGGCTACACCTTC. It codes for CASSWGQGINYGYTF.

This clone was detected a few times. V and J are TRBV4-1 and TRBJ1-3; perhaps TRBD1 as D (6 bases). Germline V gene sequence: CDR1 MGHRA, CDR2 YSYEKL. This CDR3 region has 17 residues. V was cut by 1 base and J by 0 bases, with 13 bases left in between. CDR3 bases: TGCGCCAGCAGCCAAGGCAGGGGAAGGATCTCTGGAAACACCATATATTTT. Translation: CASSQGRGRISGNTIYF.

This clone was observed a few times. The V call is TRBV19, the J call TRBJ1-4, with 12 bases fitting TRBD1. The V gene's germline CDR1 is LNHDA and CDR2 SQIVND (reference sequence). The CDR3 consists of 15 residues. The trim removed 10 bases at V and 5 bases at J, leaving 8 bases unmatched. The CDR3 DNA sequence: TGTGCCACTACGGGACAGGGGGCGGTCAATGAAAAACTGTTTTTT. Its protein product is CATTGQGAVNEKLFF.

This chain links TRBV11-2 with TRBJ2-3; D gene ambiguous. V was shortened by 4 bases and J by 3 bases, with 11 bases between the two germline ends. The CDR3 has 14 amino acids. Germline V gives CDR1 SGHAT, CDR2 FQNNGV. CDR3 nucleotide sequence: TGTGCCAGCAGCTCCCACCCACTTACAGATACGCAGTATTTT. Translating it yields CASSSHPLTDTQYF.